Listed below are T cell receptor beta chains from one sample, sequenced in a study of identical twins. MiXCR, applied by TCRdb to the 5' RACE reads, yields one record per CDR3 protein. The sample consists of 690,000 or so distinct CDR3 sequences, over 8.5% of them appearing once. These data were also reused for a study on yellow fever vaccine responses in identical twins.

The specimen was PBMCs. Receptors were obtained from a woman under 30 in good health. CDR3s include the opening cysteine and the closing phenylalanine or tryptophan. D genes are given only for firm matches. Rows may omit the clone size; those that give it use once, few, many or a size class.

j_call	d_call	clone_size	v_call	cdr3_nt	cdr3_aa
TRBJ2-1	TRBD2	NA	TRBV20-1	TGCAGTGCTAGTGTTAGCGGGAGGAGGAGCTACAATGAGCAGTTCTTC	CSASVSGRRSYNEQFF
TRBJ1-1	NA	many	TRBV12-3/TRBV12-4	TGTGCCAGCAGCCCCAGGTTGAACACTGAAGCTTTCTTT	CASSPRLNTEAFF
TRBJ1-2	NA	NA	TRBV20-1	TGCAGTGCTCCCTCCAGCGTGTTAGATGGCTACACCTTC	CSAPSSVLDGYTF
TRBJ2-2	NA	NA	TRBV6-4	TGTGCCATCACAATCCGGGACGGTAACACCGGGGAGCTGTTTTTT	CAITIRDGNTGELFF
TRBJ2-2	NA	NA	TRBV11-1	TGTGCCAGCAGCCACCCCAGGGAGTCAGCGGGTGACACCGGGGAGCTGTTTTTT	CASSHPRESAGDTGELFF
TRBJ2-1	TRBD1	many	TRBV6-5	TGTGCCAGCAGTTACTCGTCTGGACAGGGGGCGAATGAGCAGTTCTTC	CASSYSSGQGANEQFF
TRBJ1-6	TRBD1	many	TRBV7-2	TGTGCCAGCAGGCAGACAGGGGGAAGTTCACCCCTCCACTTT	CASRQTGGSSPLHF
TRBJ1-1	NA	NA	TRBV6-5	TGTGCCAGCAGTTACGGTTTCCGTAGTCTAACTGAAGCTTTCTTT	CASSYGFRSLTEAFF
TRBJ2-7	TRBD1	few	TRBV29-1	TGCAGCGTGGAGAGACAGGGGGCGGGGGAGCAGTACTTC	CSVERQGAGEQYF
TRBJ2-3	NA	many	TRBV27	TGTGCCAGCAGTTTAGGACCAGGAGGGATTTATACGCAGTATTTT	CASSLGPGGIYTQYF
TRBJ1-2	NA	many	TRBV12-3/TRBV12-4	TGTGCCAGCAGTTTAAGGGGTGGCTATGGCTACACCTTC	CASSLRGGYGYTF
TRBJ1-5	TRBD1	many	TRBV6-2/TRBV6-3	TGTGCCAGCAGTCCCCCCGGGACAGGAAGCCCTAATCAGCCCCAGCATTTT	CASSPPGTGSPNQPQHF
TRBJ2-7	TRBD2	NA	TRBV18	TGTGCCAGCTCACCACGCGCACTAGCGGCCTCCTACGAGCAGTACTTC	CASSPRALAASYEQYF
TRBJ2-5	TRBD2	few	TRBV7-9	TGTGCCAGCAATCGGCTAGCGGGACCTCAAGAGACCCAGTACTTC	CASNRLAGPQETQYF
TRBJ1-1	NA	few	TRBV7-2	TGTGCCAGCAGCTTCCGGGACCCAGGTACTGAAGCTTTCTTT	CASSFRDPGTEAFF
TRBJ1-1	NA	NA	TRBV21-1	TGTGCCAGCAGCAAAGGTCGGGCAGTTCCTTTTGACACTGAAGCTTTCTTT	CASSKGRAVPFDTEAFF
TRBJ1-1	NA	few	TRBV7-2	TGTGCCAGCAGCTTAGATAAGGTCCGCTCTGAAGCTTTCTTT	CASSLDKVRSEAFF
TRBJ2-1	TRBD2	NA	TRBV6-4	TGTGCCAGCAGACTAGCGGGAAGGAATGAGCAGTTCTTC	CASRLAGRNEQFF
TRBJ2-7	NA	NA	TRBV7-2	TGTGCCAGCAGCTCCCAGGGCACAGGGATGAGGGAGCAGTACTTC	CASSSQGTGMREQYF
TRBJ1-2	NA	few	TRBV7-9	TGTGCCAGCAGCTTACAGGATGGCTACACCTTC	CASSLQDGYTF
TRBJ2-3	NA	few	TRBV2	TGTGCCAGCAGTGAATCAGGGGGGGCCCGCGTAGATACGCAGTATTTT	CASSESGGARVDTQYF
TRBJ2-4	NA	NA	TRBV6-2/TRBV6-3	TGTGCCAGCAGTTACGAGTCCCACATTCAGTACTTC	CASSYESHIQYF
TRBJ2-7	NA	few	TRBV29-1	TGCAGCGTTGAGGAGGGGGAGGGGTACGAGCAGTACTTC	CSVEEGEGYEQYF
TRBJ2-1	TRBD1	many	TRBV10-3	TGTGCCATCAGTGACGACAGGGGTCCCTACAATGAGCAGTTCTTC	CAISDDRGPYNEQFF
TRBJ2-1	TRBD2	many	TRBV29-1	TGCAGCGGGGGATACGTGGTACGGGGGGACAATGAGCAGTTCTTC	CSGGYVVRGDNEQFF
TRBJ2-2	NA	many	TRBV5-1	TGCGCCAGCAGCTTGAGGTTACAGGGAAGATCCGGGGAGCTGTTTTTT	CASSLRLQGRSGELFF
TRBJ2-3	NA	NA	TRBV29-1	TGCAGCGTTGAGTTGGGGGAGGCAGATACGCAGTATTTT	CSVELGEADTQYF
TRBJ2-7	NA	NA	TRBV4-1	TGCGCCAGCAGCCAAGTCGAAGGGGGCGAGCAGTACTTC	CASSQVEGGEQYF
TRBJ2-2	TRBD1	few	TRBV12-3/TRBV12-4	TGTGCCAGCAGTCCGGGACAGGGCCACGGGGAGCTGTTTTTT	CASSPGQGHGELFF
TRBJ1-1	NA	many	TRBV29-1	TGCAGCGTTTTGAGGGAGGGTGACACTGAAGCTTTCTTT	CSVLREGDTEAFF